This is a list of T cell receptor beta chains from one sample in a study of beta chain features in type 1 diabetes. Assay used: immunoSEQ multiplex PCR; TCRdb lists only in-frame clones, some missing. The data show 300,000 to 350,000 clones, about a tenth seen once. The specimen sequenced was central memory CD4+ T cells from blood. The receptors were sampled from a man aged 25 to 45 with type 1 diabetes. CDR3s include the opening cysteine and the closing phenylalanine or tryptophan. Each record gives: J gene, V gene, CDR3 length, clone size, D gene, CDR3 protein, CDR3 DNA. The D gene is left open where the match is weak. Not every row has a clone size; where given, it reads once, few, many or a size class.

>TRBJ1-1|TRBV19|13|NA|NA
CASSMSLNTEAFF
TGTGCCAGTAGTATGAGTCTGAACACTGAAGCTTTCTTT
>TRBJ2-7|TRBV7-7|14|few|NA
CASSLDTGSYEQYF
TGTGCTAGCAGCTTAGATACAGGGTCCTACGAGCAGTACTTC
>TRBJ2-7|TRBV28|15|few|NA
CASSPQRTGLYEQYF
TGTGCCAGCAGCCCTCAGCGGACTGGACTCTACGAGCAGTACTTC
>TRBJ2-5|TRBV7-2|14|few|NA
CASSSRLSPETQYF
TGTGCCAGCAGCTCCCGACTCAGCCCAGAGACCCAGTACTTC
>TRBJ1-1|TRBV29-1|12|NA|NA
CSGRRTGTEAFF
TGCAGCGGAAGACGGACGGGGACTGAAGCTTTCTTT
>TRBJ2-4|TRBV27|15|many|TRBD1
CASSRDRESPDIQYF
TGTGCCAGCAGTCGAGACAGGGAGTCACCGGACATTCAGTACTTC
>TRBJ1-5|TRBV12-5|18|NA|NA
CASGSSYCEGESNQPQHF
TGTGCTAGTGGTTCAAGCTACTGCGAGGGGGAGAGCAATCAGCCCCAGCATTTT
>TRBJ1-4|TRBV9|14|few|NA
CASSGGLLNEKLFF
TGTGCCAGCAGCGGCGGGCTCCTTAATGAAAAACTGTTTTTT
>TRBJ2-7|TRBV5-1|13|NA|NA
CASSLGQEKEQYF
TGCGCCAGCAGCTTGGGGCAGGAAAAGGAGCAGTACTTC
>TRBJ2-5|TRBV5-1|10|few|NA
CASKDETQYF
TGCGCCAGCAAGGATGAGACCCAGTACTTC
>TRBJ2-7|TRBV7-2|14|few|NA
CASSRGDSSYEQYF
TGTGCCAGCAGCAGAGGAGACAGTTCCTACGAGCAGTACTTC
>TRBJ2-7|TRBV4-3|16|NA|NA
CASSLVTNRVSYEQYF
TGCGCCAGCAGCCTCGTAACCAACAGGGTCTCCTACGAGCAGTACTTC
>TRBJ2-3|TRBV10-2|16|few|TRBD2
CASSEQRGAGTDTQYF
TGCGCCAGCAGTGAACAGCGGGGGGCTGGCACAGATACGCAGTATTTT
>TRBJ2-7|TRBV30|13|few|NA
CACMLGSPYEQYF
TGTGCCTGTATGTTAGGCAGTCCCTACGAGCAGTACTTC
>TRBJ2-3|TRBV10-3|13|many|NA
CAMGGQSTDTQYF
TGTGCCATGGGGGGCCAGAGCACAGATACGCAGTATTTT
>TRBJ2-5|TRBV5-1|12|few|NA
CASSPQGETQYF
TGCGCCAGCAGCCCCCAGGGAGAGACCCAGTACTTC
>TRBJ2-1|TRBV7-2|15|many|TRBD2
CASSFGLAGNNEQFF
TGTGCCAGCAGCTTCGGGCTAGCGGGGAACAATGAGCAGTTCTTC
>TRBJ1-1|TRBV19|14|NA|NA
CASSMRDKNTEAFF
TGTGCCAGTAGTATGAGGGACAAGAACACTGAAGCTTTCTTT
>TRBJ2-5|TRBV29-1|13|NA|NA
CSVSRDQQETQYF
TGCAGCGTCTCAAGGGACCAGCAAGAGACCCAGTACTTC
>TRBJ2-6|TRBV4-1|18|NA|NA
CASSQDRTGNSGANVLTF
TGCGCCAGCAGCCAAGATCGCACAGGGAACTCTGGGGCCAACGTCCTGACTTTC
>TRBJ2-7|TRBV28|13|few|NA
CASSFGSAYEQYF
TGTGCCAGCAGTTTTGGCAGTGCCTACGAGCAGTACTTC
>TRBJ1-1|TRBV10-3|12|NA|NA
CATQGRNTEAFF
TGTGCCACACAGGGACGGAACACTGAAGCTTTCTTT
>TRBJ2-1|TRBV5-8|15|NA|NA
CASSQAGSTYNEQFF
TGTGCCAGCAGCCAGGCGGGGAGTACCTACAATGAGCAGTTCTTC
>TRBJ2-1|TRBV4-3|19|many|TRBD2
CASSQEYLLAGGANNEQFF
TGCGCCAGCAGCCAAGAATACTTACTAGCGGGGGGAGCTAACAATGAGCAGTTCTTC
>TRBJ2-7|TRBV7-9|13|NA|TRBD1
CASSTGTGEEQYF
TGTGCCAGCAGCACAGGGACAGGGGAGGAGCAGTACTTC
>TRBJ2-5|TRBV4-1|13|few|NA
CASSGENQETQYF
TGCGCCAGCAGCGGGGAAAACCAAGAGACCCAGTACTTC
>TRBJ1-1|TRBV6-5|14|NA|NA
CASRRQGEWTEAFF
TGTGCCAGCAGGCGGCAGGGAGAATGGACTGAAGCTTTCTTT
>TRBJ2-5|TRBV7-2|15|NA|NA
CASSLFPQVQETQYF
TGTGCCAGCAGCTTATTCCCCCAGGTTCAAGAGACCCAGTACTTC
>TRBJ2-7|TRBV5-1|16|NA|TRBD1
CASSLAGTANSYEQYF
TGCGCCAGCAGCTTGGCGGGGACAGCGAACTCCTACGAGCAGTACTTC
>TRBJ2-5|TRBV28|14|NA|NA
CASSLIGPQETQYF
TGTGCCAGCAGTTTAATAGGGCCCCAAGAGACCCAGTACTTC